This entry is about one T cell receptor (beta chain). Antigen specificity is unknown. The CDR3 has 15 amino acids. Germline lookup yields CDR1 DFQATT and CDR2 SNEGSKA (reference sequence). The sample originates from a study of monozygotic twins with inflammatory bowel disease. Amplification used two nested PCRs: 15 to 20 cycles, then approximately 9 cycles, on TCRalpha/TCRbeta cDNA. TCRdb reprocessed the 5' RACE reads, keeping one entry per CDR3 protein, no DNA. This table lists some 190,000 distinct CDR3 sequences. Findings and limits, study-wide: Especially with disease activity, IBD patients had fewer clonotypes in common with others than healthy twins did.

The blood volume drawn from each donor was around 2.5 ml. V is TRBV20-1 and J is TRBJ2-1; TCRdb names TRBD1, which stays unverified in the absence of DNA. The TCR was taken from a human donor with ulcerative colitis or Crohn's disease, or a healthy co-twin of an affected twin (not recorded which). The sequenced sample consisted of blood. The CDR3: CSATAGQGKIDEQFF.